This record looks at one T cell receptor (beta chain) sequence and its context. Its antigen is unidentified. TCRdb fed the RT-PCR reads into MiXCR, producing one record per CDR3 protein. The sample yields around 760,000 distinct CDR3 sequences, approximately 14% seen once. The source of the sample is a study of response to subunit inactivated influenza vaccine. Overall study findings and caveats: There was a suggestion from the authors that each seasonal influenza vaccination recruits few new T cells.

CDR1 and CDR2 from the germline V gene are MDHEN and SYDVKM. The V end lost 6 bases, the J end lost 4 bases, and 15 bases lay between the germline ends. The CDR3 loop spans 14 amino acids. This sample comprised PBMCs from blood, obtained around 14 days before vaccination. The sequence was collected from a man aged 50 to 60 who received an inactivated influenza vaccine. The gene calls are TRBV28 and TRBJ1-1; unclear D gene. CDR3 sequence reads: CASRSGGGATEAFF. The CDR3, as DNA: TGTGCCAGCAGGTCCGGAGGAGGAGCCACTGAAGCTTTCTTT.